Shown below are 30 T cell receptor beta chains from a single sample sequenced in a study of human T cells and chemical hapten exposure. A single record per CDR3 protein comes from TCRdb applying MiXCR to the RACE reads. Among tens of thousands of distinct CDR3 sequences listed, 8% to 13% were seen once. Time point defined: patch test 2, 6 weeks after DPC sensitization. The treatment was: therapeutic diphenylcyclopropenone sensitization with weekly scalp DPC. The material was whole blood, obtained in connection with sensitization to the hapten diphenylcyclopropenone (DPC). The receptor set was obtained from a woman aged 50 to 65 with alopecia areata. Some clones in this sample may be carry-over from other donors' samples.

This clonotype was detected ten times or more. The rearrangement joins TRBV7-9 to TRBJ2-1; 13 bases match TRBD2. This CDR3 contains 19 residues. Unmatched junction bases numbered 10, after V lost 5 bases and J lost 0 bases. Germline CDR1 reads SEHNR; CDR2 reads FQNEAQ (reference sequence). The CDR3 nucleotides are TGTGCCAGCAGCCCGGGGACTAGCGGGATAAGGAGCTCCTACAATGAGCAGTTCTTC. This encodes CASSPGTSGIRSSYNEQFF.

This clonotype was observed a handful of times. The CDR3 sequence is CASRIGGNQPQHF. In nucleotides, the CDR3 is TGTGCCAGCAGGATAGGTGGCAATCAGCCCCAGCATTTT. The J gene is TRBJ1-5, the V gene TRBV6-1; D call uncertain. The CDR3 spans 13 residues. Germline CDR1 reads MNHNS; CDR2 reads SASEGT. The V end lost 6 bases, the J end lost 2 bases, and 8 bases lay between the germline ends.

This clonotype has at least ten counts. The rearrangement joins TRBV5-1 to TRBJ2-5; weak D call: TRBD1 (6 bases). Germline V gene lookup returns CDR1 SGHRS and CDR2 YFSETQ. The CDR3 is 18 amino acids. Trimming took off 0 bases at V and 2 bases at J, with 20 bases between the two ends. CDR3 coding DNA: TGCGCCAGCAGCTTGGGGGGAACAGGGTCAACCATTCAAGAGACCCAGTACTTC. It specifies CASSLGGTGSTIQETQYF.

The rearrangement uses TRBV2 and TRBJ2-5; 7 bases fit TRBD1. This CDR3 has 13 residues. With 0 bases clipped from V and 10 bases from J, the junction kept 5 bases outside the gene matches. CDR1 and CDR2 (germline): SNHLY, FYNNEI. The CDR3 reads CASSEADRADQYF. The CDR3, as DNA: TGTGCCAGCAGTGAAGCCGACAGGGCGGACCAGTACTTC.

There are many counts of this clonotype. The chain uses TRBV18 and TRBJ2-1, with D unresolved. The V gene lost 3 bases and the J gene lost 5 bases, with 11 bases spanning the gap. CDR1 and CDR2 from the germline V gene are KGHSH and LQKENI. This CDR3 is built from 14 residues. This CDR3 reads CASSPQGGNNEQFF. The CDR3 DNA sequence: TGTGCCAGCTCACCTCAAGGCGGCAACAATGAGCAGTTCTTC.

This clonotype was counted at least ten times. The chain is built from TRBV7-2 and TRBJ1-3, with TRBD1 identical over 8 bases. This CDR3 region has 18 residues. Germline assignment: CDR1 SGHTA and CDR2 FQGNSA. V dropped 4 bases and J dropped 1; count of bases not matched to a gene: 12. DNA for the CDR3: TGTGCCAGCAGCTCCCGAAGGACAGGGTTTTATTCTGGAAACACCATATATTTT. Translated, it gives CASSSRRTGFYSGNTIYF. The variable domain in full, with the rest retrieved from reference TRBV7-2 and TRBJ1-3, is GAGVSQSPSNKVTEKGKDVELRCDPISGHTALYWYRQSLGQGLEFLIYFQGNSAPDKSGLPSDRFSAERTGGSVSTLTIQRTQQEDSAVYLCASSSRRTGFYSGNTIYFGEGSWLTVV.

This clonotype was recorded at least ten times. The germline gene is not matched at one end of the junction; a read error may be the cause. This sequence joins TRBV5-4 and TRBJ2-7; D possibly uses TRBD1 or TRBD2 (5 bases each). The CDR3 is 16 residues long. Germline assignment: CDR1 SGHNT and CDR2 YYREEE (reference sequence). The CDR3 region has the DNA TGTGCCAGCAGCTTGGGGATAGGGGAGCTCTCCCACGAGCAGTACTTC. As protein: CASSLGIGELSHEQYF.

There are a few counts of this clonotype. V gene TRBV6-2 or TRBV6-3 combines with J gene TRBJ2-7, with 11 positions matching TRBD2. Trimming removed 2 bases from V and 4 bases from J; junction bases left unmatched: 4. This CDR3 has 15 residues. Per germline, CDR1 MNHEY and CDR2 SVGEGT. CDR3 nucleotide sequence: TGTGCCAGCAGTTACACTAGCGGGAGTTTTTACGAGCAGTACTTC. Protein sequence: CASSYTSGSFYEQYF.

This clonotype has just a few counts. The rearrangement uses TRBV7-6 and TRBJ1-1; D possibly corresponds to TRBD1 (6 bases). In germline, CDR1 is SGHVS, CDR2 FNYEAQ. Trimming stripped 1 base from V and 5 bases from J, with 8 bases between. The CDR3 runs 13 residues. In DNA form, the CDR3 reads TGTGCCAGCAGCTTAGGGGGGCAGACTGAAGCTTTCTTT. This encodes CASSLGGQTEAFF.

This clonotype was seen at least ten times. V is TRBV6-2 or TRBV6-3 and J is TRBJ2-2; D not certain. The V and J ends lost 6 bases and 1 base respectively, with 9 bases between them. The CDR3 runs 14 residues. Per germline, CDR1 MNHEY and CDR2 SVGEGT. In DNA, the CDR3 is TGTGCCAGCAGACGCTACAAGAACACCGGGGAGCTGTTTTTT. This codes for CASRRYKNTGELFF.

The sample holds one count of this clonotype. Since a much larger clone is just one base distant, this may be a read error. The chain's CDR3 is CASSSKRASEESYEQYF. The CDR3 DNA sequence: TGTGCCAGCAGCTCAAAGAGGGCCAGCGAAGAATCCTACGAGCAGTACTTC. V gene TRBV7-2 combines with J gene TRBJ2-7, with D perhaps matching TRBD2 (5 bases). The CDR3 extends over 17 amino acids. Germline assignment: CDR1 SGHTA and CDR2 FQGNSA. Trimming took off 4 bases at V and 1 base at J, with 20 bases between the two ends. Together with reference TRBV7-2 and TRBJ2-7, the CDR3 gives the full variable domain: GAGVSQSPSNKVTEKGKDVELRCDPISGHTALYWYRQSLGQGLEFLIYFQGNSAPDKSGLPSDRFSAERTGGSVSTLTIQRTQQEDSAVYLCASSSKRASEESYEQYFGPGTRLTVT.

The rearrangement uses TRBV12-3 or TRBV12-4 and TRBJ1-2; D perhaps matches TRBD1 (5 bases). This CDR3 is 15 amino acids long. Between the trimmed V and J ends, which lost 7 bases and 1 base, there was a span of 16 bases. The CDR3 spells CASKVAGIVNYGYTF. Written as DNA, the CDR3 is TGTGCCAGCAAGGTCGCAGGGATCGTTAACTATGGCTACACCTTC.

This clonotype was seen only a few times. The chain employs TRBV4-3 and TRBJ1-5; D gene ambiguous. Germline values: CDR1 LGHNA, CDR2 YSLEER. V was trimmed by 0 bases and J by 6 bases, leaving 15 bases between them. The CDR3 is 16 amino acids. The CDR3 coding sequence is TGCGCCAGCAGCCAAGATTTAGGACGTAGGCTTCAGCCCCAGCATTTT. Its translation is CASSQDLGRRLQPQHF.

The V and J genes are TRBV11-2 and TRBJ2-1; the D gene is possibly TRBD2 (6 bases). The CDR3 runs 17 residues. With 1 base removed from V and 4 bases from J, the gap between germline ends came to 17 bases. Germline V gives CDR1 SGHAT, CDR2 FQNNGV. The CDR3 loop reads CASSLVPGDEGYNEQFF. As DNA, the CDR3 is TGTGCCAGCAGCTTAGTCCCGGGGGATGAGGGATACAATGAGCAGTTCTTC.

V usage is TRBV5-1 and J usage is TRBJ1-2; the D is unclear. V was trimmed by 4 bases and J by 6 bases, leaving 13 bases between them. CDR3 length equals 13 residues. Germline V lookup: CDR1 SGHRS, CDR2 YFSETQ. The CDR3 region is CASSLTQQNGYTF. The CDR3 DNA reads as TGCGCCAGCAGCCTGACACAGCAAAATGGCTACACCTTC.

This clonotype was seen a handful of times. This chain uses TRBV7-2 with TRBJ1-6; 8 bases map to TRBD1. The CDR3 is 14 amino acids. V was pared by 1 base and J by 8 bases, with 1 base of the junction left unmatched. CDR1 and CDR2 (germline): SGHTA, FQGNSA. The DNA of the CDR3 is TGTGCCAGCAGCTTAGGACAGGGGTATTCACCCCTCCACTTT. It codes for CASSLGQGYSPLHF.

This clonotype has a count of ten or more. The chain employs TRBV12-3 or TRBV12-4 and TRBJ1-5; unclear D gene. With 5 bases removed from V and 9 bases from J, the gap between germline ends came to 11 bases. This CDR3 region has 12 residues. CDR3 sequence (DNA): TGTGCCAGCAGTCCCCGGATTCGGCCCCAGCATTTT. It translates to CASSPRIRPQHF.

The rearrangement links TRBV10-3 to TRBJ2-1; D not certain. The germline CDR1 and CDR2 sequences are ENHRY and SYGVKD. V was cut by 6 bases and J by 5 bases, with 8 bases left in between. The CDR3 consists of 12 residues. The CDR3 DNA reads as TGTGCCATCAGAGCCACAAACAATGAGCAGTTCTTC. Its protein is CAIRATNNEQFF.

Ten or more counts support this clonotype. The chain joins TRBV6-5 to TRBJ1-4; TRBD1 agrees at 10 bases. Trimming at V came to 2 bases and at J to 8 bases, leaving 5 bases not matched to a gene. Germline V gives CDR1 MNHEY, CDR2 SVGAGI. This CDR3 spans 15 amino acids. The CDR3: CASSYDRGQREKLFF. The CDR3 region has the DNA TGTGCCAGCAGTTACGACAGGGGGCAGAGAGAAAAACTGTTTTTT.

The chain combines TRBV28 with TRBJ1-6; weak D call: TRBD1 (5 bases). This CDR3 contains 14 residues. The V gene lost 7 bases and the J gene lost 7 bases, with 14 bases spanning the gap. The germline gives CDR1 MDHEN, CDR2 SYDVKM. CDR3 DNA sequence: TGTGCCAGCACCCTGGGGCAGTCGAATTCACCCCTCCACTTT. The encoded protein is CASTLGQSNSPLHF.

This clonotype was observed many times. This sequence joins TRBV5-4 and TRBJ2-3; 10 bases line up with TRBD1. The CDR3 is 14 residues long. The ends lost 6 bases at V and 3 bases at J; junction bases unmatched: 4. CDR1 and CDR2 from the germline V gene are SGHNT and YYREEE (reference sequence). Here the CDR3 reads CASNRDRGTDTQYF. The CDR3 coding sequence is TGTGCCAGCAACCGGGACAGGGGTACAGATACGCAGTATTTT. Complete variable domain (other parts from reference TRBV5-4 and TRBJ2-3): ETGVTQSPTHLIKTRGQQVTLRCSSQSGHNTVSWYQQALGQGPQFIFQYYREEENGRGNFPPRFSGLQFPNYSSELNVNALELDDSALYLCASNRDRGTDTQYFGPGTRLTVL.

This clonotype was detected ten times or more. This sequence joins TRBV18 and TRBJ2-4; 9 bases line up with TRBD1. Trimming at V came to 5 bases and at J to 8 bases, leaving 13 bases not matched to a gene. The CDR3 totals 16 residues. Germline CDR1 KGHSH, CDR2 LQKENI. CDR3 nucleotides: TGTGCCAGCTCATCAACCGGGACAGGGTTGCCGGACATTCAGTACTTC. This translates into CASSSTGTGLPDIQYF.

This clonotype has a count of ten or more. This chain joins TRBV3-1 and TRBJ2-7; maybe TRBD2 (6 bases). This CDR3 is built from 15 residues. Trimming took 1 base from V and 4 from J, leaving 14 bases between them. Looked up from germline, CDR1 is LGHDT and CDR2 is YNNKEL (reference sequence). CDR3 DNA: TGTGCCAGCAGCCAAGGTGGCGGGACTTTGTACGAGCAGTACTTC. It is translated as CASSQGGGTLYEQYF.

This clonotype was picked up many times. The chain has TRBV4-3 and TRBJ1-1, with a possible D match to TRBD1 (5 bases). With 4 bases removed from V and 0 bases from J, the gap between germline ends came to 21 bases. Germline values: CDR1 LGHNA, CDR2 YSLEER. The CDR3 is 18 residues long. This CDR3 reads CASSPTGAGGGLNTEAFF. CDR3 bases: TGCGCCAGCAGCCCCACTGGGGCAGGAGGTGGGTTGAACACTGAAGCTTTCTTT.

The V call is TRBV28, the J call TRBJ2-7; 8 nucleotides match TRBD2. Germline V gene data show CDR1 as MDHEN and CDR2 as SYDVKM. The junction had 8 bases not matched to a gene; V was cut back by 5 bases and J by 5 bases. The CDR3 has 14 residues. CDR3 region: CASSGERERNEQYF. The CDR3 DNA follows: TGTGCCAGCAGTGGTGAGCGGGAGAGGAACGAGCAGTACTTC.

This clonotype was found many times. The V gene is TRBV12-3 or TRBV12-4, the J gene TRBJ2-1; D might be TRBD1 (6 bases). V was cut by 4 bases and J by 8 bases, with 24 bases left in between. This CDR3 comprises 17 residues. CDR3 sequence reads: CASSSVTGIVRYYEQFF. The CDR3 bases are TGTGCCAGCAGTTCAGTAACAGGGATTGTACGGTACTATGAGCAGTTCTTC.

The V gene is TRBV20-1, the J gene TRBJ2-2, with D perhaps matching TRBD1 or TRBD2 (5 bases each). The CDR3 runs to 16 residues. Germline V gene lookup returns CDR1 DFQATT and CDR2 SNEGSKA (reference sequence). With 6 bases removed from V and 5 bases from J, the gap between germline ends came to 22 bases. CDR3 protein: CSARPPTRGGTGELFF. Here the CDR3 DNA reads TGCAGTGCAAGACCCCCTACTAGGGGCGGTACCGGGGAGCTGTTTTTT.

A few counts support this clonotype. This sequence joins TRBV12-5 and TRBJ1-1, with 7 bases matching TRBD1. The CDR3 spans 14 residues. Germline-derived CDR1 and CDR2 are LGHNT and FRNRAP. Unmatched junction bases numbered 2, after V lost 3 bases and J lost 1 base. CDR3: CASGFDRENTEAFF. CDR3 nucleotides: TGTGCTAGTGGTTTTGACAGGGAGAACACTGAAGCTTTCTTT.

The chain couples TRBV28 to TRBJ2-5; D is possibly TRBD1 (6 bases). The germline CDR1 and CDR2 sequences are MDHEN and SYDVKM. Trimming removed 8 bases at V and 2 bases at J, with 21 bases between. The CDR3 loop spans 16 amino acids. CDR3 amino acids: CASASWGRDNQETQYF. In DNA form, the CDR3 reads TGTGCCAGCGCCTCATGGGGCAGGGACAATCAAGAGACCCAGTACTTC.

The sample holds many counts of this clonotype. The J gene is TRBJ2-5, the V gene TRBV10-3; 8 bases fit TRBD1. This CDR3 has 14 residues. With 2 bases clipped from V and 3 bases from J, the junction kept 2 bases outside the gene matches. Germline V lookup: CDR1 ENHRY, CDR2 SYGVKD. CDR3 protein: CAISEGTGEETQYF. The CDR3 DNA is TGTGCCATCAGTGAGGGGACAGGCGAAGAGACCCAGTACTTC.